This entry concerns a single T cell receptor beta chain. The data were taken from a study of blood T cell repertoires in COVID-19. Study-wide context: In each case, the material was cDNA or gDNA derived from T cells, B-cell-depleted T cells, or PBMCs.

J gave up 1 base and V 4 bases, and 9 bases lay outside the gene matches. In germline, CDR1 is MGHRA, CDR2 YSYEKL. This CDR3 spans 17 amino acids. Clones were sequenced by immunoSEQ multiplex PCR, and TCRdb holds only the in-frame ones, with some missing. The sample includes fewer than 450,000 clones, around nine tenths seen only once; the top ten take approximately 7.3%. Seattle cases were enrolled at active infection and followed longitudinally. The chain couples TRBV4-1 to TRBJ2-1; 8 nucleotides match TRBD2. Sequencing used peripheral blood. This TCR was recovered from a woman in her 70s with COVID-19, enrolled during active disease. This CDR3 is CASSLSGGGFSYNEQFF. The CDR3, as DNA: TGCGCCAGCAGCCTGAGCGGGGGCGGTTTTTCCTACAATGAGCAGTTCTTC.